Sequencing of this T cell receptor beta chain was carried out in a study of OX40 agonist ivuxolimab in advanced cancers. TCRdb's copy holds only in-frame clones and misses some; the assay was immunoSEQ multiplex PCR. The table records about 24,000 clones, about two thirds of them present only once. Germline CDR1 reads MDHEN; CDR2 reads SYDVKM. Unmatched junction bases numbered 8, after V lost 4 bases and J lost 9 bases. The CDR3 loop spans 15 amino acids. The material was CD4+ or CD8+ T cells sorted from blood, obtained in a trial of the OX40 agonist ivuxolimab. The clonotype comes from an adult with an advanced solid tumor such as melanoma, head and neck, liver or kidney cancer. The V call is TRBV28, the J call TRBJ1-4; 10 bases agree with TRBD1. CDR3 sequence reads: CASSSLPGQGQKLFF. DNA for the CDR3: TGTGCCAGCAGTTCCCTACCGGGACAGGGGCAAAAACTGTTTTTT.